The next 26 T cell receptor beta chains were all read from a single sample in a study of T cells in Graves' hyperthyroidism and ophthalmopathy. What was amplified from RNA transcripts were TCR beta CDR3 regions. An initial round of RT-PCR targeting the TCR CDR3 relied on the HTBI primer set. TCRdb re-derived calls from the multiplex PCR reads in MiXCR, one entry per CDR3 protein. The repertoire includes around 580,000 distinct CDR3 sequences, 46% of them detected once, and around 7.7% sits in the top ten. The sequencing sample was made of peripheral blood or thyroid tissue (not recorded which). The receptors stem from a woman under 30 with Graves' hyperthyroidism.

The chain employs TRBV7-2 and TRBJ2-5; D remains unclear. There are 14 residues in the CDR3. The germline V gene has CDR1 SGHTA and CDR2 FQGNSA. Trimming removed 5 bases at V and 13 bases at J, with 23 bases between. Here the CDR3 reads CASSQILYSLEPYF. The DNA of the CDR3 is TGTGCCAGCAGCCAGATACTGTACAGCTTGGAACCGTACTTC.

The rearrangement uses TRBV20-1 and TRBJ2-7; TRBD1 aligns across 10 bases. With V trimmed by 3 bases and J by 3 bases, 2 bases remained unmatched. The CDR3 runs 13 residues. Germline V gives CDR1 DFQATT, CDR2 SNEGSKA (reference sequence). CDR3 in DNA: TGCAGTGCTAGCGGGACAGGGGACTACGAGCAGTACTTC. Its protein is CSASGTGDYEQYF.

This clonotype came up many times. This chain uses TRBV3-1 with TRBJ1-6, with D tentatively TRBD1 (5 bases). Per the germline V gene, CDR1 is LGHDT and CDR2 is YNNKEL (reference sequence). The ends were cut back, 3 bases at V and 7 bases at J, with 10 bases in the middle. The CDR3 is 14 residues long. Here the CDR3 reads CASSHIGDNSPLHF. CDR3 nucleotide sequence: TGTGCCAGCAGCCATATCGGGGACAATTCACCCCTCCACTTT. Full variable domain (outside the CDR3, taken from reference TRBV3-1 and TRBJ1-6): DTAVSQTPKYLVTQMGNDKSIKCEQNLGHDTMYWYKQDSKKFLKIMFSYNNKELIINETVPNRFSPKSPDKAHLNLHINSLELGDSAVYFCASSHIGDNSPLHFGNGTRLTVT.

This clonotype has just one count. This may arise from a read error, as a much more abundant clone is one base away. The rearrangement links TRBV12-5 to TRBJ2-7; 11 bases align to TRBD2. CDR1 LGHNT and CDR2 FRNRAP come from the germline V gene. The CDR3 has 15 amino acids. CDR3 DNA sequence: TGTGCTAGTGGTTCCCGACTAGCGGGGCCCTACAAGCAGTACTTC. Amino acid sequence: CASGSRLAGPYKQYF.

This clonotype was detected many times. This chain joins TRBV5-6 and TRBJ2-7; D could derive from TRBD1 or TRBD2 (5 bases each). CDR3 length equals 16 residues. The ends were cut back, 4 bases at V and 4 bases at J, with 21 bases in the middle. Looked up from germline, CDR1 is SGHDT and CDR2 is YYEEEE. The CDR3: CASSPALWDLPYEQYF. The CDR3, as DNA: TGTGCCAGCAGCCCCGCCTTGTGGGACCTCCCGTACGAGCAGTACTTC. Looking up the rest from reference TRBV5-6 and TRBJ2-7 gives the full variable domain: DAGVTQSPTHLIKTRGQQVTLRCSPKSGHDTVSWYQQALGQGPQFIFQYYEEEERQRGNFPDRFSGHQFPNYSSELNVNALLLGDSALYLCASSPALWDLPYEQYFGPGTRLTVT.

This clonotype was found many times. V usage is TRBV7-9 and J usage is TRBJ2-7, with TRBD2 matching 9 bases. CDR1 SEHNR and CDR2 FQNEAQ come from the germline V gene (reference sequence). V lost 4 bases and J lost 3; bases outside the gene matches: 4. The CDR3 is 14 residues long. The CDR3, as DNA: TGTGCCAGCAGCTCTAGCGGGGCCAGCTACGAGCAGTACTTC. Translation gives CASSSSGASYEQYF.

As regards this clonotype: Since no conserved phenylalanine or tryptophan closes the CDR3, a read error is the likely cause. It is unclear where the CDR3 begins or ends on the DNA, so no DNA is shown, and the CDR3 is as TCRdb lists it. The CDR3 loop is CASSQGRSS. The V gene is TRBV4-3, the J gene TRBJ2-6. Germline values: CDR1 LGHNA, CDR2 YSLEER. The CDR3 adds up to 9 amino acids, both ends counted.

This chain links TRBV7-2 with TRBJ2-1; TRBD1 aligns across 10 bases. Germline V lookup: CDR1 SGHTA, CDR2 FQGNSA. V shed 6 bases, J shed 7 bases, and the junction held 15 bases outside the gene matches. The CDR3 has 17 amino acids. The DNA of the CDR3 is TGTGCCAGCAGTGACAGGGGGACAGGGGACTCGGGTAATGAGCAGTTCTTC. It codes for CASSDRGTGDSGNEQFF.

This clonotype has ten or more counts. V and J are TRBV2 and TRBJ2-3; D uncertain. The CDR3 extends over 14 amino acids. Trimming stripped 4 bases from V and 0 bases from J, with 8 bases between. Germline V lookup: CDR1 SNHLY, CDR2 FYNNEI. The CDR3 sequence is CASSVGGSTDTQYF. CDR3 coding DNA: TGTGCCAGCAGTGTCGGTGGGAGCACAGATACGCAGTATTTT.

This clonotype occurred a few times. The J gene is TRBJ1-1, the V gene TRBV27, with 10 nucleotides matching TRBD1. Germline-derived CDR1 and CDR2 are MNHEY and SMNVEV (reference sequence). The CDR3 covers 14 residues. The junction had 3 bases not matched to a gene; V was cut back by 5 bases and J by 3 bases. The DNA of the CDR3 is TGTGCCAGCAGTCGGGACAGGGGATACACTGAAGCTTTCTTT. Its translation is CASSRDRGYTEAFF.

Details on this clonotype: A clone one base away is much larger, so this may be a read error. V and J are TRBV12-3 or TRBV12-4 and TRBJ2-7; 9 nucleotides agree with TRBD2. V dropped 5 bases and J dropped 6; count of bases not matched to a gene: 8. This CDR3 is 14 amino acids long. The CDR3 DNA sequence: TGTGCCAGCAGTACCAGCGGGAGGAGGTGCGAGCAGTACTTC. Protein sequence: CASSTSGRRCEQYF.

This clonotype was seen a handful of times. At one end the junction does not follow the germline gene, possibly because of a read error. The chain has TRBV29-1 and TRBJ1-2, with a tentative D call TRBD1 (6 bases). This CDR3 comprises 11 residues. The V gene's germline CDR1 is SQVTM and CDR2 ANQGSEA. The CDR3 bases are TGTAGCGTTGAAGGGGGGTATGGCTACACCTTC. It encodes CSVEGGYGYTF.

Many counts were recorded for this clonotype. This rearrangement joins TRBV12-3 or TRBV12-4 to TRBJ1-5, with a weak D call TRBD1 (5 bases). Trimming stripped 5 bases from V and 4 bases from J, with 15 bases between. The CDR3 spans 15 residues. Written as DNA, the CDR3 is TGTGCCAGCAGTACCGCGGGGCGTTTTAATCAGCCCCAGCATTTT. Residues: CASSTAGRFNQPQHF.

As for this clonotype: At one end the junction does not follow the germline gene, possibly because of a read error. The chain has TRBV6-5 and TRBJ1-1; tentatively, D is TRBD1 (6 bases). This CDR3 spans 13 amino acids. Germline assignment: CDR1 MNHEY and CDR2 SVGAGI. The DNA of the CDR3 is TGTGCCAGCAGTTACAGCAGGGACACTGAAGCCTTCTTT. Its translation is CASSYSRDTEAFF.

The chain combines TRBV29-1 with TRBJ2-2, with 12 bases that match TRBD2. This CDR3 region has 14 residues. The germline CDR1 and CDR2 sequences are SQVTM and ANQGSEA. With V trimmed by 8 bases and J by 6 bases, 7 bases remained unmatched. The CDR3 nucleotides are TGCAGCTTGGATACTAGCGGGAGGTCCGGGGAGCTGTTTTTT. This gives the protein CSLDTSGRSGELFF.

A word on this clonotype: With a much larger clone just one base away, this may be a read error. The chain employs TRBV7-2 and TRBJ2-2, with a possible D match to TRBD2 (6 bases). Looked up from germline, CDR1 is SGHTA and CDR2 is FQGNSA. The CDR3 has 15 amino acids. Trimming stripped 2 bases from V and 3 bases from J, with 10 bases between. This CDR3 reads CASSLWGGDTGELFF. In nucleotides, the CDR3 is TGTGCCAGCAGCTTATGGGGCGGGGACACCGGGGAGCTGTTTTTT.

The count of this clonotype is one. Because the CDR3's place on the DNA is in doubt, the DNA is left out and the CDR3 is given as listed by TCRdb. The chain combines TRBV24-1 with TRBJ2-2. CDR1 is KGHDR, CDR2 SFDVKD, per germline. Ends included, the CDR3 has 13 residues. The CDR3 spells CATGDFGAGELFF.

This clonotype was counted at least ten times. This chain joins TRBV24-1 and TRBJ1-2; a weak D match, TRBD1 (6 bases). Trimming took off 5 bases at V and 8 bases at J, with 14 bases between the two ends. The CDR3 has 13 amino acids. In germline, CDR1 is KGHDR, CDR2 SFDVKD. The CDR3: CATSAQGHEGYTF. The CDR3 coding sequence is TGTGCCACCAGTGCGCAGGGGCATGAAGGCTACACCTTC.

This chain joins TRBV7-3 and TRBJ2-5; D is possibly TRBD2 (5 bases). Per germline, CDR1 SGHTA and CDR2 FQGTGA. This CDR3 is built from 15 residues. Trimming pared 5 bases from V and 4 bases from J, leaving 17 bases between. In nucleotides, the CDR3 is TGTGCCAGCAGCCCTGACACCGGGATGAGAGAGACCCAGTACTTC. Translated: CASSPDTGMRETQYF.

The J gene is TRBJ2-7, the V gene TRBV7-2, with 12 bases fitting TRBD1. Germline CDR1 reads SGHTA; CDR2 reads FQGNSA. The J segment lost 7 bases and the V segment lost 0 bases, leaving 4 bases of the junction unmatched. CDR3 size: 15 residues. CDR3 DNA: TGTGCCAGCAGCTTAGCTGGGACAGGGGGCGAGGAGCAGTACTTC. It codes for CASSLAGTGGEEQYF.

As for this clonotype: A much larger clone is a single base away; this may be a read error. In DNA, the CDR3 is TGTGTCAGCTTAGGGGGCCGGGCAGCAGAGACCCAGTACTTC. Translating it yields CVSLGGRAAETQYF. The chain links TRBV6-6 to TRBJ2-5; TRBD1 aligns across 7 bases. The CDR3 runs to 14 residues. Germline-derived CDR1 and CDR2 are MNHNY and SVGAGI (reference sequence).

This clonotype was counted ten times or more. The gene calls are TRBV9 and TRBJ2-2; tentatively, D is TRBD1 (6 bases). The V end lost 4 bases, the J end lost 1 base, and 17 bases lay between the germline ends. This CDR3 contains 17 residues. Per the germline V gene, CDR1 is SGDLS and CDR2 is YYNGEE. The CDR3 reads CASSRTRDTWNTGELFF. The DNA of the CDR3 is TGTGCCAGCAGCCGTACTCGGGACACCTGGAACACCGGGGAGCTGTTTTTT.

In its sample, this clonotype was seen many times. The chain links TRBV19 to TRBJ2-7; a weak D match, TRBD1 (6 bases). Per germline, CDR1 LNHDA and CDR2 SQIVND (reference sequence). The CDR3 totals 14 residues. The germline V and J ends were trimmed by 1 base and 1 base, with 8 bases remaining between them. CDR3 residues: CASSIGGPSYEQYF. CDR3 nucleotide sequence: TGTGCCAGTAGTATAGGGGGGCCGTCCTACGAGCAGTACTTC.

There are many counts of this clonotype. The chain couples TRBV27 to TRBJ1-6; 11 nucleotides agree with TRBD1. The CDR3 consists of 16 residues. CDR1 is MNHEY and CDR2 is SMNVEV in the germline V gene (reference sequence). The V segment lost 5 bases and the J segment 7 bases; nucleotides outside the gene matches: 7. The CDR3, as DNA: TGTGCCAGCAGTACTACAGGACAGGGGGCCAATTCACCCCTCCACTTT. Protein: CASSTTGQGANSPLHF.

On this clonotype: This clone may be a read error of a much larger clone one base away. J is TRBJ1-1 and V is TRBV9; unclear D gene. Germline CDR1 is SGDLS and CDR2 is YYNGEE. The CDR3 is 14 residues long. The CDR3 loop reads CANSSRMRDTEAFF. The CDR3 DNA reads TGTGCCAACAGCTCCCGGATGAGGGACACTGAAGCTTTCTTT.

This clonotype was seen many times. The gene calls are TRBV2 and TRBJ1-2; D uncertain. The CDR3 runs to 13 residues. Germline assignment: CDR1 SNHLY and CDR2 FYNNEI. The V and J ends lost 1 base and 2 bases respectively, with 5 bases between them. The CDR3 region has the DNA TGTGCCAGCAGTGAAGTTCGAAACTATGGCTACACCTTC. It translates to CASSEVRNYGYTF.